Each of the 24 T cell receptor beta chains below was sequenced from the same sample in a study of identical twins. Each CDR3 protein is one row after TCRdb ran MiXCR on the 5' RACE reads. The sample consists of over 500,000 distinct CDR3 sequences, approximately 22% of them appearing once. This sample was shared with a second study, whose subject was T cells expressing NK-cell markers.

Sequenced: CD4+ T cells sorted from blood. These receptors were obtained from a woman between 18 and 30 years old in good health.

This chain joins TRBV5-1 and TRBJ1-1; TRBD1 might be the D (5 bases). Germline CDR1 and CDR2: SGHRS and YFSETQ. This CDR3 is built from 16 residues. Trimming stripped 4 bases from V and 8 bases from J, with 24 bases between. CDR3 nucleotide sequence: TGCGCCAGCAGCCCACCCGAAAGGGGCCGCACTTCGGAAGCTTTCTTT. This encodes CASSPPERGRTSEAFF. Full variable domain (outside the CDR3, taken from reference TRBV5-1 and TRBJ1-1): KAGVTQTPRYLIKTRGQQVTLSCSPISGHRSVSWYQQTPGQGLQFLFEYFSETQRNKGNFPGRFSGRQFSNSRSEMNVSTLELGDSALYLCASSPPERGRTSEAFFGQGTRLTVV.

This clonotype was observed once. The chain carries TRBV4-3 and TRBJ2-2, with D tentatively TRBD1 (5 bases). Germline CDR1 LGHNA, CDR2 YSLEER. The CDR3 loop spans 16 amino acids. Trimming removed 0 bases from V and 1 base from J, with 9 bases in between. The CDR3 DNA reads as TGCGCCAGCAGCCAAGAGATAGGGGTGAACACCGGGGAGCTGTTTTTT. This encodes CASSQEIGVNTGELFF.

The V call is TRBV5-1, the J call TRBJ1-2; tentative D call: TRBD1 (6 bases). The CDR3 is made up of 14 amino acids. Trimming removed 3 bases from V and 4 bases from J, with 13 bases in between. Germline values: CDR1 SGHRS, CDR2 YFSETQ. The CDR3 spells CASSYEQGFYGYTF. The CDR3 coding sequence is TGCGCCAGCAGCTATGAACAGGGCTTCTATGGCTACACCTTC.

Ten or more counts support this clonotype. The chain combines TRBV20-1 with TRBJ1-1; D is unclear. V lost 0 bases to trimming and J lost 2 bases, with 13 bases between them. This CDR3 region has 15 residues. Germline V gives CDR1 DFQATT, CDR2 SNEGSKA (reference sequence). CDR3 residues: CSARDFGVSNTEAFF. CDR3 DNA sequence: TGCAGTGCTAGAGATTTCGGGGTATCTAACACTGAAGCTTTCTTT.

This clonotype has just a few counts. The rearrangement joins TRBV20-1 to TRBJ1-1, with 9 bases identical to TRBD1. From germline, CDR1 is DFQATT and CDR2 SNEGSKA (reference sequence). Germline trimming cut 4 bases from V and 6 bases from J; bases unmatched to any gene: 9. The CDR3 has 14 amino acids. The CDR3 loop is CSAKDRGLTSEAFF. The DNA of the CDR3 is TGCAGTGCTAAAGACAGGGGGTTAACCTCTGAAGCTTTCTTT.

This chain links TRBV20-1 with TRBJ2-3, with D possibly being TRBD2 (6 bases). The CDR3 is 14 residues long. CDR1 and CDR2 from the germline V gene are DFQATT and SNEGSKA (reference sequence). V was shortened by 2 bases and J by 4 bases, with 13 bases between the two germline ends. The CDR3 is CSARRDSNSDTQYF. Written as DNA, the CDR3 is TGCAGTGCTAGACGGGACTCGAACTCAGATACGCAGTATTTT.

V and J are TRBV2 and TRBJ1-1; D might be TRBD1 (5 bases). The V gene lost 3 bases and the J gene lost 11 bases, with 22 bases spanning the gap. The germline V gene has CDR1 SNHLY and CDR2 FYNNEI. The CDR3 totals 15 residues. CDR3 nucleotides: TGTGCCAGCAGTGAGGAAGGGGCTGGTAAAATCGGGGCTTTCTTT. This gives the protein CASSEEGAGKIGAFF.

This clonotype has a handful of counts. The rearrangement links TRBV20-1 to TRBJ1-6; D may be TRBD1 (6 bases). Germline CDR1 DFQATT, CDR2 SNEGSKA (reference sequence). The CDR3 covers 15 residues. The germline V and J ends were trimmed by 3 bases and 7 bases, with 16 bases remaining between them. The CDR3 loop is CSARIPGARNSPLHF. CDR3 sequence (DNA): TGCAGTGCTAGGATCCCGGGGGCCAGAAATTCACCCCTCCACTTT.

This clonotype appeared a few times. This chain links TRBV25-1 with TRBJ1-2, with a tentative D call TRBD1 (5 bases). V was cut by 6 bases and J by 4 bases, with 18 bases left in between. The length of the CDR3 is 15 residues. The V gene's germline CDR1 is MGHDK and CDR2 SYGVNS. DNA of the CDR3: TGTGCCAGCAGGTCCACAGGCCGCTCGACCTATGGCTACACCTTC. As protein: CASRSTGRSTYGYTF.

Only a few counts were recorded for this clonotype. The chain recombines TRBV7-2 with TRBJ2-5, with 9 positions matching TRBD2. The J segment lost 5 bases and the V segment lost 4 bases, leaving 8 bases of the junction unmatched. The CDR3 runs 15 residues. Germline V gene sequence: CDR1 SGHTA, CDR2 FQGNSA. The CDR3 loop reads CASSYTYSGRETQYF. The CDR3 DNA follows: TGTGCCAGCAGCTACACTTACAGCGGGAGGGAGACCCAGTACTTC.

This clonotype turned up a few times. The rearrangement links TRBV6-5 to TRBJ2-7; D might be TRBD1 (5 bases). V dropped 0 bases and J dropped 4 bases, with 16 bases sitting between them. Germline lookup yields CDR1 MNHEY and CDR2 SVGAGI. The CDR3 runs to 16 residues. CDR3 in DNA: TGTGCCAGCAGTTACTCGATGTGGGGCTCAGGGTACGAGCAGTACTTC. Translating gives CASSYSMWGSGYEQYF.

This clonotype was seen a few times. The genes are TRBV11-1 and TRBJ2-3; tentative D call: TRBD1 (6 bases). The CDR3 contains 15 residues. Trimming took 5 bases from V and 3 from J, leaving 15 bases between them. Germline V gives CDR1 SGHAT, CDR2 FQDESV (reference sequence). The CDR3, as DNA: TGTGCCAGCAGCCTACAGGGCCCCCCGACAGATACGCAGTATTTT. It encodes CASSLQGPPTDTQYF.

This clonotype was counted a few times. V gene TRBV13 combines with J gene TRBJ1-1; possible D gene TRBD1, 5 bases. With 5 bases removed from V and 10 bases from J, the gap between germline ends came to 14 bases. The CDR3 totals 12 residues. Germline V gives CDR1 PRHDT, CDR2 FYEKMQ (reference sequence). CDR3 DNA sequence: TGTGCCAGCAGCGCAAATCGGGGGGTAGCTTTCTTT. Protein product: CASSANRGVAFF. Full variable domain (rest looked up from reference TRBV13 and TRBJ1-1): AAGVIQSPRHLIKEKRETATLKCYPIPRHDTVYWYQQGPGQDPQFLISFYEKMQSDKGSIPDRFSAQQFSDYHSELNMSSLELGDSALYFCASSANRGVAFFGQGTRLTVV.

The V and J genes are TRBV2 and TRBJ2-7; tentatively, D is TRBD2 (5 bases). V gave up 0 bases and J gave up 2 bases, with 8 bases separating them. The CDR3 extends over 14 amino acids. The V gene's germline CDR1 is SNHLY and CDR2 FYNNEI. The CDR3 protein is CASSEAHGAYEQYF. DNA of the CDR3: TGTGCCAGCAGTGAAGCGCACGGGGCCTACGAGCAGTACTTC.

V is TRBV5-4 and J is TRBJ2-5, with 8 bases fitting TRBD1. The CDR3 runs 14 residues. The V segment lost 0 bases and the J segment 7 bases; nucleotides outside the gene matches: 5. Germline CDR1 reads SGHNT; CDR2 reads YYREEE (reference sequence). The CDR3 reads CASSLETGEGTQYF. The CDR3 nucleotides are TGTGCCAGCAGCTTGGAGACAGGGGAAGGGACCCAGTACTTC.

J is TRBJ1-4 and V is TRBV7-8; 7 nucleotides match TRBD1. Germline V lookup: CDR1 SGHVS, CDR2 FQNEAQ. V shed 3 bases, J shed 0 bases, and the junction held 1 base outside the gene matches. This CDR3 has 15 amino acids. CDR3 DNA: TGTGCCAGCAGCTTGACAGGGCCAACTAATGAAAAACTGTTTTTT. Protein sequence: CASSLTGPTNEKLFF. Supplemented by reference TRBV7-8 and TRBJ1-4, the full variable domain reads GAGVSQSPRYKVAKRGQDVALRCDPISGHVSLFWYQQALGQGPEFLTYFQNEAQLDKSGLPSDRFFAERPEGSVSTLKIQRTQQEDSAVYLCASSLTGPTNEKLFFGSGTQLSVL.

This chain connects TRBV12-3 or TRBV12-4 to TRBJ1-1; D not resolved. The CDR3 runs 14 residues. Trimming took 3 bases from V and 1 from J, leaving 9 bases between them. The CDR3 sequence: CASSFDGQNTEAFF. The CDR3 DNA sequence: TGTGCCAGCAGTTTTGATGGTCAGAACACTGAAGCTTTCTTT.

The rearrangement links TRBV6-5 to TRBJ1-3; D call uncertain. Trimming removed 4 bases from V and 0 bases from J, with 10 bases in between. Germline V gives CDR1 MNHEY, CDR2 SVGAGI. This CDR3 has 15 amino acids. The CDR3 DNA follows: TGTGCCAGCAGTTCTAGTCTGAGCTCTGGAAACACCATATATTTT. This gives the protein CASSSSLSSGNTIYF.

This chain uses TRBV7-9 with TRBJ2-7; a weak D match, TRBD2 (7 bases). Germline V lookup: CDR1 SEHNR, CDR2 FQNEAQ (reference sequence). The V end lost 5 bases, the J end lost 6 bases, and 17 bases lay between the germline ends. This CDR3 region has 14 residues. CDR3: CASSLGGGSVEQYF. The CDR3 DNA reads TGTGCCAGCAGCCTAGGGGGAGGGAGCGTCGAGCAGTACTTC. The entire variable domain, with the rest obtained from reference TRBV7-9 and TRBJ2-7, is as follows: DTGVSQNPRHKITKRGQNVTFRCDPISEHNRLYWYRQTLGQGPEFLTYFQNEAQLEKSRLLSDRFSAERPKGSFSTLEIQRTEQGDSAMYLCASSLGGGSVEQYFGPGTRLTVT.

This clonotype was picked up a small number of times. The J gene is TRBJ2-2, the V gene TRBV27; D is tentatively TRBD1 or TRBD2 (5 bases each). The CDR3 loop spans 15 amino acids. The V gene lost 3 bases and the J gene lost 5 bases, with 13 bases spanning the gap. CDR1 MNHEY and CDR2 SMNVEV come from the germline V gene (reference sequence). CDR3 amino acids: CASSLIMWGTGELFF. The CDR3 nucleotides are TGTGCCAGCAGTTTGATAATGTGGGGGACCGGGGAGCTGTTTTTT.

Only a few counts were recorded for this clonotype. The V gene is TRBV6-1, the J gene TRBJ1-2; D call uncertain. Germline CDR1 is MNHNS and CDR2 is SASEGT. The CDR3 length is 13 residues. The V end was cut by 6 bases, the J end by 3 bases, with 11 bases between. CDR3 DNA sequence: TGTGCCAGCAGGACGGTCGAGGACTATGGCTACACCTTC. Residues: CASRTVEDYGYTF.

V gene TRBV20-1 combines with J gene TRBJ2-7, with a possible D match to TRBD2 (6 bases). Trimming removed 7 bases at V and 0 bases at J, with 13 bases between. The CDR3 runs 13 residues. The germline V gene encodes CDR1 DFQATT and CDR2 SNEGSKA (reference sequence). The CDR3: CSVTGLRSYEQYF. The CDR3 nucleotides read TGCAGTGTAACGGGACTCCGCTCCTACGAGCAGTACTTC.

This chain links TRBV28 with TRBJ1-5; a weak D match, TRBD1 (5 bases). Per germline, CDR1 MDHEN and CDR2 SYDVKM. CDR3 length: 15 residues. V was pared by 5 bases and J by 3 bases, with 14 bases between. The CDR3 sequence: CASSLLGGLNQPQHF. The CDR3 region has the DNA TGTGCCAGCAGTCTACTGGGGGGACTCAATCAGCCCCAGCATTTT. The full variable domain, with the rest looked up from reference TRBV28 and TRBJ1-5, is DVKVTQSSRYLVKRTGEKVFLECVQDMDHENMFWYRQDPGLGLRLIYFSYDVKMKEKGDIPEGYSVSREKKERFSLILESASTNQTSMYLCASSLLGGLNQPQHFGDGTRLSIL.

This clonotype was seen only a few times. This CDR3 is CSWVLMNTEAFF. For the CDR3, the DNA is TGCAGTTGGGTCCTCATGAACACTGAAGCTTTCTTT. This chain links TRBV20-1 with TRBJ1-1; D gene uncertain. CDR1 is DFQATT, CDR2 SNEGSKA, per germline (reference sequence). CDR3 length: 12 amino acids. V was trimmed by 8 bases and J by 0 bases, leaving 10 bases between them.